This T cell receptor beta chain was retrieved from a study of T cells in Graves' hyperthyroidism and ophthalmopathy. Across the whole study: It was at initial diagnosis, before any treatment, that peripheral blood was collected. Overall study results and limits: Blood held most thyroid clonotypes expanded above 0.001 frequency. Prediction of ophthalmopathy progression came a median approximately 6 months pre-onset.

J lost 5 bases, V lost 3 bases, and 5 bases had no gene match. The CDR3 extends over 14 amino acids. The V gene's germline CDR1 is MGHDK and CDR2 SYGVNS. This clonotype was recorded a few times. The antigen remains undetermined. Diagnosing involved the use of clinical symptoms, serum thyroxine and TRAb, thyroid ultrasound and orbital computed tomography. Using RNA transcripts as the source, TCR beta CDR3 regions were amplified. When the TCR CDR3 underwent first-round RT-PCR, the HTBI primer set was used. TCRdb used MiXCR to reprocess the multiplex PCR reads, holding one entry per CDR3 protein. The table has roughly 500,000 distinct CDR3 sequences, 15% to 20% seen once; the top ten hold approximately 32%.

The V and J genes are TRBV25-1 and TRBJ1-2; 8 positions match TRBD1. The source is a woman aged 25 to 39 with Graves' ophthalmopathy. The sample comprised blood. CDR3 in amino acids: CASSETGVRYGYTF. CDR3 nucleotides: TGTGCCAGCAGTGAGACAGGGGTGAGGTATGGCTACACCTTC.